This T cell receptor beta chain was documented in a study of CD8+ T cells in alopecia areata. Whole-study findings and limits: While tofacitinib was given, many expanded lesional clones persisted in scalp and blood. With one nonresponder, baseline CD8+ expansion's link to response remains uncertain.

In this sample, this clone turned up a few times. Antigen: not known. Extraction and reverse transcription of RNA yielded cDNA as the sequencing template. The data were produced by immunoSEQ multiplex PCR, yet TCRdb's version contains in-frame clones alone and is incomplete. The sample records 150,000 to 200,000 clones, approximately 67% being singletons. Treatment described: oral pan-JAK inhibitor, 5-10 mg twice daily. Individuals with alopecia areata gave both lesional scalp punch biopsies and peripheral blood for collection. The TCR comes from a human donor with alopecia areata. The material was CD4+ T cells sorted from blood, obtained around week 50, from a patient treated with tofacitinib.

The chain's CDR3 is CASTKIGGGLYEQYF. The CDR3 DNA sequence: TGTGCCAGCACCAAAATCGGGGGGGGACTCTACGAGCAGTACTTC. The chain is built from TRBV27 and TRBJ2-7, with 8 positions matching TRBD2. CDR1 is MNHEY, CDR2 SMNVEV, per germline (reference sequence). There are 15 residues in the CDR3. J was trimmed by 3 bases and V by 7 bases; bases with no gene match: 11.